This T cell receptor beta chain was recorded in a study of early stage breast cancer tumors. Regarding the study as a whole: Tumors had approximately 2.7-fold higher T cell density than normal breast.

Losses at the gene ends were 4 bases for V and 6 bases for J; bases not matched to a gene: 14. The CDR3 sequence is 16 residues long. Germline V gene sequence: CDR1 MNHEY, CDR2 SVGAGI. Blood replicates held 0.5 ug DNA, tumor or normal breast roughly 1.5 ug, two each. Sequencing was performed with immunoSEQ multiplex PCR; in TCRdb, only in-frame clones are kept and a portion is missing. The data contain approximately 75,000 clones, less than 90% of them singletons. Points on this clone: Its antigen is still unknown.

Sequenced material: blood. The gene calls are TRBV6-5 and TRBJ2-7; TRBD2 aligns across 8 bases. The receptor's source is a person aged 40 to 49 with breast cancer. CDR3 protein: CASSFAAGTGGGEQYF. DNA for the CDR3: TGTGCCAGCAGTTTCGCCGCCGGTACGGGAGGGGGCGAGCAGTACTTC.